The 29 T cell receptor beta chains reported below all come from one sample, sequenced in a study of preoperative IRX-2 immunotherapy in early breast cancer. Treatment meaning: preoperative locoregional IRX-2 cytokine immunotherapy. Here immunoSEQ multiplex PCR was the method, and the copy in TCRdb shows in-frame clones only, minus some. There are about 29,000 clones in the sample; around 90% occur only once, and 8.5% to 10% lies in the top ten. Sample collection occurred from a patient treated with IRX-2 immunotherapy. These receptors all come from a human donor with breast cancer.

V gene TRBV6-1 combines with J gene TRBJ2-2, with D perhaps matching TRBD2 (6 bases). Trimming left V 7 bases short and J 7 bases short, with 13 bases between. CDR3 length: 13 amino acids. Germline CDR1 and CDR2: MNHNS and SASEGT. This CDR3 reads CASKEGPLGELFF. DNA for the CDR3: TGTGCCAGCAAGGAGGGACCCCTCGGGGAGCTGTTTTTT.

V and J are TRBV30 and TRBJ1-2; D is unresolved. This CDR3 region has 13 residues. V dropped 3 bases and J dropped 5 bases, with 13 bases sitting between them. CDR1 and CDR2 from the germline V gene are GTSNPN and SVGIG (reference sequence). CDR3 DNA: TGTGCCTGGAGATTGGAGTTCCCTTATGGCTACACCTTC. Translating it yields CAWRLEFPYGYTF.

The gene calls are TRBV4-3 and TRBJ2-1; D may be TRBD1 (5 bases). CDR3 size: 15 residues. Germline values: CDR1 LGHNA, CDR2 YSLEER. Trimming stripped 5 bases from V and 0 bases from J, with 11 bases between. The CDR3 DNA reads TGCGCCAGCAGCGGCCGACAGAGCTCCTACAATGAGCAGTTCTTC. The encoded protein is CASSGRQSSYNEQFF.

The chain uses TRBV7-2 and TRBJ2-3; possibly TRBD2 for D (5 bases). CDR1 and CDR2 (germline): SGHTA, FQGNSA. CDR3 length: 15 amino acids. V was cut by 2 bases and J by 3 bases, with 12 bases left in between. This CDR3 reads CASSLTGERTDTQYF. The CDR3 DNA reads TGTGCCAGCAGCTTAACCGGGGAGCGGACAGATACGCAGTATTTT.

The rearrangement joins TRBV4-2 to TRBJ2-3, with D perhaps TRBD1 or TRBD2 (6 bases each). The germline V gene encodes CDR1 LGHNA and CDR2 YNFKEQ. The CDR3 runs to 15 residues. V was clipped by 0 bases and J by 2 bases, with 9 bases between them. The CDR3 DNA follows: TGTGCCAGCAGCCAAGAAGGGGGGAACACAGATACGCAGTATTTT. Protein: CASSQEGGNTDTQYF.

CDR3 nucleotides: TGTGCCAGCAAATCGGGAGGGAACACCGGGGAGCTGTTTTTT. This sequence encodes CASKSGGNTGELFF. This rearrangement joins TRBV7-8 to TRBJ2-2, with 7 bases aligning to TRBD2. Germline trimming cut 7 bases from V and 1 base from J; bases unmatched to any gene: 3. The germline V gene has CDR1 SGHVS and CDR2 FQNEAQ. This CDR3 contains 14 residues. Full variable domain (outside the CDR3, taken from reference TRBV7-8 and TRBJ2-2): GAGVSQSPRYKVAKRGQDVALRCDPISGHVSLFWYQQALGQGPEFLTYFQNEAQLDKSGLPSDRFFAERPEGSVSTLKIQRTQQEDSAVYLCASKSGGNTGELFFGEGSRLTVL.

This clone has just one count. The chain carries TRBV7-7 and TRBJ1-4; D is unresolved. With 0 bases removed from V and 8 bases from J, the gap between germline ends came to 10 bases. The germline gives CDR1 SSHAT, CDR2 FNYEAQ (reference sequence). This CDR3 has 14 amino acids. CDR3 loop: CASSLAREEEKLFF. The CDR3 DNA sequence: TGTGCCAGCAGCTTAGCGCGGGAGGAGGAAAAACTGTTTTTT.

This chain joins TRBV9 and TRBJ1-1; 10 positions agree with TRBD1. CDR3 length: 13 residues. Germline V gene sequence: CDR1 SGDLS, CDR2 YYNGEE. J was trimmed by 11 bases and V by 0 bases; bases with no gene match: 4. The CDR3 DNA follows: TGTGCCAGCAGCGTAGCTGGGACAGGGGAGGCTTTCTTT. It translates to CASSVAGTGEAFF.

This chain uses TRBV27 with TRBJ2-7, with 8 bases fitting TRBD1. The CDR3 extends over 14 amino acids. V trimming: 5 bases; J trimming: 2 bases; junction bases outside the gene matches: 5. The V gene's germline CDR1 is MNHEY and CDR2 SMNVEV (reference sequence). The CDR3 sequence is CASSLGQGTYEQYF. In DNA, the CDR3 is TGTGCCAGCAGTCTAGGACAGGGAACCTACGAGCAGTACTTC.

Comments on this clone: The same CDR3 arises from other DNA sequences in this sample as well. J is TRBJ1-5 and V is TRBV6-5; no definite D call. The V gene's germline CDR1 is MNHEY and CDR2 SVGAGI. This CDR3 has 13 amino acids. The V end was cut by 3 bases, the J end by 0 bases, with 3 bases between. The CDR3 DNA reads as TGTGCCAGCAGTTATAATAGCAATCAGCCCCAGCATTTT. Translating gives CASSYNSNQPQHF.

This chain connects TRBV28 to TRBJ1-5, with 9 nucleotides matching TRBD1. The ends lost 7 bases at V and 6 bases at J; junction bases unmatched: 7. Germline CDR1 and CDR2: MDHEN and SYDVKM. The CDR3 is 14 residues long. The CDR3 loop is CASIPGQGTQPQHF. In nucleotides, the CDR3 is TGTGCCAGCATCCCGGGACAGGGAACTCAGCCCCAGCATTTT. Full variable domain (remainder filled in from reference TRBV28 and TRBJ1-5): DVKVTQSSRYLVKRTGEKVFLECVQDMDHENMFWYRQDPGLGLRLIYFSYDVKMKEKGDIPEGYSVSREKKERFSLILESASTNQTSMYLCASIPGQGTQPQHFGDGTRLSIL.

The chain combines TRBV11-1 with TRBJ2-6; D is unresolved. V lost 1 base, J lost 0 bases, and 4 bases lay in between. The V gene's germline CDR1 is SGHAT and CDR2 FQDESV (reference sequence). The CDR3 totals 15 residues. The DNA of the CDR3 is TGTGCCAGCAGCTTAGTGGGCTCTGGGGCCAACGTCCTGACTTTC. Translating gives CASSLVGSGANVLTF.

The rearrangement joins TRBV7-9 to TRBJ1-5; TRBD1 might be the D (5 bases). Germline CDR1 SEHNR, CDR2 FQNEAQ (reference sequence). The CDR3 loop spans 13 amino acids. Trimming stripped 4 bases from V and 7 bases from J, with 11 bases between. CDR3 region: CASSSGGYQPQHF. CDR3 nucleotide sequence: TGTGCCAGCAGCTCGGGGGGGTACCAGCCCCAGCATTTT.

The chain recombines TRBV7-9 with TRBJ2-3, with 7 bases fitting TRBD2. The CDR3 is made up of 14 amino acids. CDR1 and CDR2 from the germline V gene are SEHNR and FQNEAQ (reference sequence). V shed 4 bases and J 3 bases; nucleotides not matched to a gene: 4. The CDR3 loop is CASSSSGSTDTQYF. As DNA, the CDR3 is TGTGCCAGCAGCTCTAGCGGCTCAACAGATACGCAGTATTTT. Filled out from reference TRBV7-9 and TRBJ2-3, the complete variable domain reads DTGVSQNPRHKITKRGQNVTFRCDPISEHNRLYWYRQTLGQGPEFLTYFQNEAQLEKSRLLSDRFSAERPKGSFSTLEIQRTEQGDSAMYLCASSSSGSTDTQYFGPGTRLTVL.

The chain links TRBV5-4 to TRBJ2-2; no clear D gene. The ends were cut back, 4 bases at V and 7 bases at J, with 14 bases in the middle. The CDR3 extends over 14 amino acids. Germline V gene sequence: CDR1 SGHNT, CDR2 YYREEE (reference sequence). The CDR3 DNA sequence: TGTGCCAGCAGCCCCGCCTTAAACCACGGGGAGCTGTTTTTT. This codes for CASSPALNHGELFF.

J is TRBJ1-2 and V is TRBV30; 8 bases are a match to TRBD1. The CDR3 sequence is 15 residues long. The junction had 7 bases not matched to a gene; V was cut back by 4 bases and J by 0 bases. The germline V gene encodes CDR1 GTSNPN and CDR2 SVGIG (reference sequence). The CDR3 spells CAWKPTGVANYGYTF. In DNA form, the CDR3 reads TGTGCCTGGAAACCGACAGGGGTAGCTAACTATGGCTACACCTTC.

In its sample, this clone was seen once. CDR3 amino acids: CASSFPSGRPGELFF. CDR3 nucleotide sequence: TGCGCCAGCAGCTTCCCTAGCGGGAGACCCGGGGAGCTGTTTTTT. The gene calls are TRBV5-1 and TRBJ2-2; 10 positions match TRBD2. The CDR3 loop spans 15 amino acids. The V gene end was trimmed by 2 bases and the J gene end by 6 bases; junction bases not matched to a gene: 4. The germline gives CDR1 SGHRS, CDR2 YFSETQ.

J is TRBJ2-7 and V is TRBV15, with 8 bases matching TRBD2. Germline loops: CDR1 LNHNV, CDR2 YYDKDF (reference sequence). The CDR3 is made up of 17 amino acids. V lost 0 bases and J lost 0; bases outside the gene matches: 7. DNA for the CDR3: TGTGCCACCAGCAGAGATCGGCGGGGGGTACTCTCCTACGAGCAGTACTTC. Protein product: CATSRDRRGVLSYEQYF.

The V and J genes are TRBV12-5 and TRBJ2-4, with D perhaps TRBD2 (6 bases). Germline V gene lookup returns CDR1 LGHNT and CDR2 FRNRAP. This CDR3 is built from 17 residues. Deletions cut 0 bases from V and 0 bases from J, with 12 bases between. The CDR3: CASGLVGRGLAKNIQYF. DNA for the CDR3: TGTGCTAGTGGTTTGGTGGGGCGGGGTTTAGCCAAAAACATTCAGTACTTC.

The chain uses TRBV6-5 and TRBJ1-5; 8 nucleotides align to TRBD1. Germline values: CDR1 MNHEY, CDR2 SVGAGI. Trimming at V came to 5 bases and at J to 5 bases, leaving 8 bases not matched to a gene. The CDR3 extends over 15 amino acids. CDR3 coding DNA: TGTGCCAGCAGTCGATTCGGGACAGGCCATCAGCCCCAGCATTTT. It translates to CASSRFGTGHQPQHF.

The V gene is TRBV7-2, the J gene TRBJ2-3; D gene uncertain. The germline gives CDR1 SGHTA, CDR2 FQGNSA. Trimming removed 4 bases at V and 0 bases at J, with 8 bases between. This CDR3 has 14 amino acids. Written as DNA, the CDR3 is TGTGCCAGCAGCTCAGGCTTCAGCACAGATACGCAGTATTTT. Translated: CASSSGFSTDTQYF.

The chain is built from TRBV7-2 and TRBJ2-3, with 9 bases fitting TRBD2. CDR1 and CDR2 (germline): SGHTA, FQGNSA. After removal of 5 bases from V and 2 bases from J, the junction contained 17 bases not matched to a gene. This CDR3 region has 19 residues. As DNA, the CDR3 is TGTGCCAGCAGCCCTAGTGGGGTAGCGGGGGCCCGATTCACAGATACGCAGTATTTT. It yields the protein CASSPSGVAGARFTDTQYF. The full variable domain, its missing parts supplied by reference TRBV7-2 and TRBJ2-3, is GAGVSQSPSNKVTEKGKDVELRCDPISGHTALYWYRQSLGQGLEFLIYFQGNSAPDKSGLPSDRFSAERTGGSVSTLTIQRTQQEDSAVYLCASSPSGVAGARFTDTQYFGPGTRLTVL.

CDR3 region: CASSFRQTQETQYF. In DNA, the CDR3 is TGTGCCAGCAGTTTTAGACAGACACAAGAGACCCAGTACTTC. The chain uses TRBV6-6 and TRBJ2-5; possible D gene TRBD1, 5 bases. Trimming removed 4 bases at V and 2 bases at J, with 11 bases between. The CDR3 loop spans 14 amino acids. CDR1 is MNHNY, CDR2 SVGAGI, per germline (reference sequence).

This chain connects TRBV7-2 to TRBJ2-5; 15 bases fit TRBD2. The CDR3 is 16 residues long. Trimming at V came to 5 bases and at J to 5 bases, leaving 6 bases not matched to a gene. Germline CDR1 reads SGHTA; CDR2 reads FQGNSA. CDR3 amino acids: CASSPGLAGGRETQYF. DNA of the CDR3: TGTGCCAGCAGCCCCGGACTAGCGGGGGGGCGGGAGACCCAGTACTTC.

This clone appeared once. The chain uses TRBV5-1 and TRBJ2-5; TRBD2 aligns across 12 bases. Germline V lookup: CDR1 SGHRS, CDR2 YFSETQ. With 2 bases clipped from V and 4 bases from J, the junction kept 0 bases outside the gene matches. The CDR3 is 14 residues long. This CDR3 reads CASSLLAGGETQYF. The CDR3 coding sequence is TGCGCCAGCAGCTTACTAGCGGGGGGAGAGACCCAGTACTTC.

V usage is TRBV7-7 and J usage is TRBJ2-3; the D gene is possibly TRBD2 (6 bases). The CDR3 consists of 15 residues. Germline-derived CDR1 and CDR2 are SSHAT and FNYEAQ (reference sequence). V was cut by 4 bases and J by 0 bases, with 11 bases left in between. The CDR3: CASSSGDHSTDTQYF. For the CDR3, the DNA is TGTGCCAGCAGCTCGGGAGACCATAGCACAGATACGCAGTATTTT. Complete variable domain (other parts from reference TRBV7-7 and TRBJ2-3): GAGVSQSPRYKVTKRGQDVTLRCDPISSHATLYWYQQALGQGPEFLTYFNYEAQPDKSGLPSDRFSAERPEGSISTLTIQRTEQRDSAMYRCASSSGDHSTDTQYFGPGTRLTVL.

J is TRBJ2-5 and V is TRBV12-5, with TRBD1 matching 11 bases. J lost 4 bases, V lost 4 bases, and 5 bases had no gene match. Germline CDR1 is LGHNT and CDR2 is FRNRAP. This CDR3 is built from 15 residues. The chain's CDR3 is CASGSGQGVGETQYF. The CDR3, as DNA: TGTGCTAGTGGTTCGGGACAGGGGGTCGGAGAGACCCAGTACTTC.

The rearrangement links TRBV29-1 to TRBJ2-7; 8 bases agree with TRBD1. Germline assignment: CDR1 SQVTM and CDR2 ANQGSEA. J was trimmed by 7 bases and V by 4 bases; bases with no gene match: 6. This CDR3 contains 12 residues. The CDR3 loop reads CSVGTGMREQYF. In nucleotides, the CDR3 is TGCAGCGTTGGGACAGGGATGCGAGAGCAGTACTTC.

The chain uses TRBV2 and TRBJ2-7; TRBD1 is a possible D gene (5 bases). CDR1 is SNHLY and CDR2 is FYNNEI in the germline V gene. Trimming removed 5 bases at V and 7 bases at J, with 12 bases between. The CDR3 length is 12 residues. CDR3 DNA sequence: TGTGCCAGCAGTCAACAGGTACTGGAGCAGTACTTC. This sequence encodes CASSQQVLEQYF. The full variable domain, with the rest looked up from reference TRBV2 and TRBJ2-7, is EPEVTQTPSHQVTQMGQEVILRCVPISNHLYFYWYRQILGQKVEFLVSFYNNEISEKSEIFDDQFSVERPDGSNFTLKIRSTKLEDSAMYFCASSQQVLEQYFGPGTRLTVT.